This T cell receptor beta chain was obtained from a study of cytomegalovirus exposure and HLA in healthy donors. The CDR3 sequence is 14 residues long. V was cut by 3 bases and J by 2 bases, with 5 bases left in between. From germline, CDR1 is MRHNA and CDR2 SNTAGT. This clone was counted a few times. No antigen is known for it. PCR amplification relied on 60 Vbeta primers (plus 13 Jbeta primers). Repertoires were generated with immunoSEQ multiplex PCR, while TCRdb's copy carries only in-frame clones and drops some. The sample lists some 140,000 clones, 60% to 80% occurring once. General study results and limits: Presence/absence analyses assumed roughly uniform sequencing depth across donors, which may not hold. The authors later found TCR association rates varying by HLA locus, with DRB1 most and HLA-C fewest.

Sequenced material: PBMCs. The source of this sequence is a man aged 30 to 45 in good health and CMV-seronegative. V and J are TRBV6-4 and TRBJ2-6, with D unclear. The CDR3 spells CASSDYTGANVLTF. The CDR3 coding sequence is TGTGCCAGCAGTGATTACACTGGGGCCAACGTCCTGACTTTC.